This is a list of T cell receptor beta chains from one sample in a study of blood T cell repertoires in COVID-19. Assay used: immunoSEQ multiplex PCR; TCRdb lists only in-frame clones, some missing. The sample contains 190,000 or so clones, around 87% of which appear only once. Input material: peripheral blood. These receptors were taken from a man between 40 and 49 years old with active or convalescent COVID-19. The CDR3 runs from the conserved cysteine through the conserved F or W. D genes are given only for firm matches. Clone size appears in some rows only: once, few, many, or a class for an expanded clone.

DNA: TGCGCCAGCAGTGTCCCGGACAGGCACCCTGAAGCTTTCTTT; CDR3: CASSVPDRHPEAFF; D: TRBD1; size: -; V: TRBV10-1; J: TRBJ1-1
DNA: TGTGCCAGCAGCCAAAAGGCCAGGGGCAAATTACACATGAACACTGAAGCTTTCTTT; CDR3: CASSQKARGKLHMNTEAFF; D: -; size: -; V: TRBV3-1/TRBV3-2; J: TRBJ1-1
DNA: TGTGCCAGCAGTGAACTGACAGGGAAGGACTATGGCTACACCTTC; CDR3: CASSELTGKDYGYTF; D: TRBD1; size: -; V: TRBV6-1; J: TRBJ1-2
DNA: TGTGCCAGCAGCTTAAATAGAGTCACAGATACGCAGTATTTT; CDR3: CASSLNRVTDTQYF; D: -; size: once; V: TRBV11-2; J: TRBJ2-3
DNA: TGTGCCTGGAGTACCGGGACTAGCGGGGGGATCACAGATACGCAGTATTTT; CDR3: CAWSTGTSGGITDTQYF; D: TRBD2; size: -; V: TRBV30; J: TRBJ2-3
DNA: TGTGCCAGCAGCGCCCACCAGGGGGCGTTTAACTATGGCTACACCTTC; CDR3: CASSAHQGAFNYGYTF; D: TRBD1; size: -; V: TRBV9; J: TRBJ1-2
DNA: TGTGCCAGCAGTCTCCGGGCCGGGACAGGGTACTACGAGCAGTACTTC; CDR3: CASSLRAGTGYYEQYF; D: TRBD1; size: -; V: TRBV27; J: TRBJ2-7
DNA: TGTGCCAGCAGCCCAGCGGAACAAGAGACCCAGTACTTC; CDR3: CASSPAEQETQYF; D: -; size: -; V: TRBV5-4; J: TRBJ2-5
DNA: TGTGCCACCAAGGTCGGTGACACCACTGAAGCTTTCTTT; CDR3: CATKVGDTTEAFF; D: -; size: -; V: TRBV15; J: TRBJ1-1
DNA: TGTGCCAGCAGCTTATATGGGACAGGGGGCGATGAGCAGTTCTTC; CDR3: CASSLYGTGGDEQFF; D: TRBD1; size: -; V: TRBV7-9; J: TRBJ2-1
DNA: TGTGCCAGCAGTTTCCCTTTTTCATCAGGTAGCAATCAGCCCCAGCATTTT; CDR3: CASSFPFSSGSNQPQHF; D: -; size: -; V: TRBV28; J: TRBJ1-5
DNA: TGTGCCAGCAGTCGGGACAGTAATTCACCCCTCCACTTT; CDR3: CASSRDSNSPLHF; D: TRBD1; size: -; V: TRBV12-3/TRBV12-4; J: TRBJ1-6
DNA: TGCGCCAGCAGCTTGGGCTCCGACGGCCGAGGAGGCTACACCTTC; CDR3: CASSLGSDGRGGYTF; D: -; size: -; V: TRBV5-1; J: TRBJ1-2
DNA: TGTGCCAGCAGCCCTACGGGGACTAGCGGGGTACGCAACACAGATACGCAGTATTTT; CDR3: CASSPTGTSGVRNTDTQYF; D: TRBD2; size: -; V: TRBV6-2/TRBV6-3; J: TRBJ2-3
DNA: TGTGCCACCAGCAGAGATCTCGCCTACGAGCAGTACTTC; CDR3: CATSRDLAYEQYF; D: -; size: -; V: TRBV15; J: TRBJ2-7
DNA: TGTGCCAGTAGTATGGGACAGGGACTGGTGACTGAAGCTTTCTTT; CDR3: CASSMGQGLVTEAFF; D: TRBD1; size: few; V: TRBV19; J: TRBJ1-1
DNA: TGTGCCAGCAGCTTAGTTTCGGTTAATGAGCAGTTCTTC; CDR3: CASSLVSVNEQFF; D: -; size: -; V: TRBV7-2; J: TRBJ2-1
DNA: TGTGCCAGCAGCTCGGACAGGTACGAGCAGTACTTC; CDR3: CASSSDRYEQYF; D: TRBD1; size: -; V: TRBV7-2; J: TRBJ2-7
DNA: TGTGCCAGTACCTATGCTAGCGGGGGGTTTCAGTACTTC; CDR3: CASTYASGGFQYF; D: TRBD2; size: -; V: TRBV19; J: TRBJ2-7
DNA: TGTGCCAGCATGGCAGGGGGTGAAAAACTGTTTTTT; CDR3: CASMAGGEKLFF; D: TRBD1; size: -; V: TRBV6-5; J: TRBJ1-4
DNA: TGTGCCAGCAGTGAAAGGCCTAGCGGGGGAAACAATGAGCAGTTCTTC; CDR3: CASSERPSGGNNEQFF; D: TRBD2; size: -; V: TRBV6-4; J: TRBJ2-1
DNA: TGTGCCACCAGTGATTTTTGGGCAGGGGAGGAGACCCAGTACTTC; CDR3: CATSDFWAGEETQYF; D: -; size: -; V: TRBV24-1; J: TRBJ2-5
DNA: TGTGCCAGCCAACTGGGGGACTTTCAGTATTTT; CDR3: CASQLGDFQYF; D: -; size: -; V: TRBV7-9; J: TRBJ2-3
DNA: TGCAGCGTTGTTGGGGGGGCCACAGATACGCAGTATTTT; CDR3: CSVVGGATDTQYF; D: -; size: -; V: TRBV29-1; J: TRBJ2-3
DNA: TGTGCCAGCAGCTCGGGACAGGGGCGATATTGGGCTGAAGCTTTCTTT; CDR3: CASSSGQGRYWAEAFF; D: TRBD1; size: -; V: TRBV11-2; J: TRBJ1-1
DNA: TGTGCCAGCAGCTTTGCCGGGGTCTCCTACAATGAGCAGTTCTTC; CDR3: CASSFAGVSYNEQFF; D: -; size: -; V: TRBV11-3; J: TRBJ2-1
DNA: TGTGCCAGCAGCTTCTCGGGGGGGCAAGAGCAGTACTTC; CDR3: CASSFSGGQEQYF; D: TRBD2; size: -; V: TRBV7-8; J: TRBJ2-7
DNA: TGTGCCAGCAGTCTATACTCAGGGGGCAAGCACACTGAAGCTTTCTTT; CDR3: CASSLYSGGKHTEAFF; D: TRBD1; size: -; V: TRBV28; J: TRBJ1-1
DNA: TGTGCCAGCAGCTTATTTGGAGCAGCGGAGACCCAGTACTTC; CDR3: CASSLFGAAETQYF; D: -; size: -; V: TRBV5-4; J: TRBJ2-5
DNA: TGCGCCAGCGGGGGTGGCGGGGACACAGATACGCAGTATTTT; CDR3: CASGGGGDTDTQYF; D: -; size: -; V: TRBV5-1; J: TRBJ2-3
DNA: TGCGCCAGCAGCCAGGAAACCCACTTACTAGCATCCGAGCAGTACTTC; CDR3: CASSQETHLLASEQYF; D: -; size: -; V: TRBV4-3; J: TRBJ2-7
DNA: TGTGCCAGTAGTATAGATCGGGCTCCCACAGGGGAGATGACGACTGAAGCTTTCTTT; CDR3: CASSIDRAPTGEMTTEAFF; D: TRBD1; size: -; V: TRBV19; J: TRBJ1-1
DNA: TGTGCCAGCACCCTTGGGGGGGAGTACGAGCAGTACTTC; CDR3: CASTLGGEYEQYF; D: TRBD2; size: -; V: TRBV7-9; J: TRBJ2-7
DNA: TGTGCCAGCAGCAAAGGAGGGTCTGAGGCCGGGGAGCTGTTTTTT; CDR3: CASSKGGSEAGELFF; D: -; size: -; V: TRBV7-2; J: TRBJ2-2
DNA: TGCGCCAGCAGCCCGGGAGAGGGCTACACCGGGGAGCTGTTTTTT; CDR3: CASSPGEGYTGELFF; D: -; size: -; V: TRBV4-1; J: TRBJ2-2
DNA: TGTGCCAGCAGCTTGGGCGCACAGGGCCGGAGGGAAAAACTGTTTTTT; CDR3: CASSLGAQGRREKLFF; D: -; size: -; V: TRBV5-4; J: TRBJ1-4
DNA: TGTGCCAGCAGTGGCGGGGGGGGCTACGAGCAGTACTTC; CDR3: CASSGGGGYEQYF; D: TRBD2; size: -; V: TRBV2; J: TRBJ2-7
DNA: TGTGCCAGCAGCACGGGGGGGGACAGTACAGAGACCCAGTACTTC; CDR3: CASSTGGDSTETQYF; D: -; size: few; V: TRBV11-3; J: TRBJ2-5
DNA: TGCAGTGCTAGTGGGCCCACTGAAGCTTTCTTT; CDR3: CSASGPTEAFF; D: -; size: -; V: TRBV20-1; J: TRBJ1-1
DNA: TGCGCCAGCAGCTTGTCAGGATCATTTAATGAAAAACTGTTTTTT; CDR3: CASSLSGSFNEKLFF; D: -; size: -; V: TRBV5-1; J: TRBJ1-4
DNA: TGTGCCTGGATGGAGGTGGACAGCTATGGCTACACCTTC; CDR3: CAWMEVDSYGYTF; D: -; size: once; V: TRBV30; J: TRBJ1-2
DNA: TGTGCCAGCAGTCTTCAGGTCAGCTCCCCTGGGGCCAACGTCCTGACTTTC; CDR3: CASSLQVSSPGANVLTF; D: -; size: -; V: TRBV2; J: TRBJ2-6
DNA: TGTGCCAGCAGTTACGGGACAGGGCCCTACGAGCAGTACTTC; CDR3: CASSYGTGPYEQYF; D: TRBD1; size: -; V: TRBV6-5; J: TRBJ2-7
DNA: TGTGCCAGCAGCTTAGAGGGGGGGTACAATGAGCAGTTCTTC; CDR3: CASSLEGGYNEQFF; D: -; size: -; V: TRBV7-9; J: TRBJ2-1
DNA: TGTGCCAGCAGCTCCTTAGCGGACCCCTACGAGCAGTACTTC; CDR3: CASSSLADPYEQYF; D: -; size: once; V: TRBV7-2; J: TRBJ2-7
DNA: TGTGCCAGCTCCGGGCCGGGAGAAAAACTGTTTTTT; CDR3: CASSGPGEKLFF; D: -; size: -; V: TRBV6-5; J: TRBJ1-4
DNA: TGTGCCAGCAGCTTAACAGGATTGAACACTGAAGCTTTCTTT; CDR3: CASSLTGLNTEAFF; D: -; size: -; V: TRBV11-1; J: TRBJ1-1
DNA: TGTGCCTGGAGTGAGGGAGATCATAATTCACCCCTCCACTTT; CDR3: CAWSEGDHNSPLHF; D: -; size: -; V: TRBV30; J: TRBJ1-6
DNA: TGTGCCAGTAGTGCGAGACGGAGGAATCAGCCCCAGCATTTT; CDR3: CASSARRRNQPQHF; D: -; size: -; V: TRBV19; J: TRBJ1-5
DNA: TGCGCCAGCAGTTTGGACAGGGAGGGTGAAAAACTGTTTTTT; CDR3: CASSLDREGEKLFF; D: TRBD1; size: -; V: TRBV5-1; J: TRBJ1-4
DNA: TGTGCCAGCTCATCCACTCCACCGGGACAGGGAATAGAAAAACTGTTTTTT; CDR3: CASSSTPPGQGIEKLFF; D: TRBD1; size: -; V: TRBV18; J: TRBJ1-4
DNA: TGTGCCAGCGAATCGTCGGGGGATACGCAGTATTTT; CDR3: CASESSGDTQYF; D: -; size: -; V: TRBV12-3/TRBV12-4; J: TRBJ2-3
DNA: TGCGCCAGCAGCCCCCCCGAGGGTACGCAGTATTTT; CDR3: CASSPPEGTQYF; D: -; size: -; V: TRBV5-1; J: TRBJ2-3